This T cell receptor (beta chain) was captured in a study of shared clonotypes between healthy human individuals. This clone has only a few counts. Generated by immunoSEQ multiplex PCR, the TCRdb table keeps only in-frame clones and is missing some. This sample has hundreds of thousands of clones, with less than 85% found just once. The ends were cut back, 2 bases at V and 1 base at J, with 12 bases in the middle. The CDR3 runs 16 residues. CDR1 is SGHDT and CDR2 is YYEEEE in the germline V gene. The TCR originated in a woman in her 30s in good health. Sample: memory CD4+ T cells sorted from blood. Indicated subset: CD45RA-negative fraction. The V and J genes are TRBV5-6 and TRBJ2-2; D not resolved. The CDR3 DNA reads TGTGCCAGCAGCTTCGTCGGTCGTGGGAACACCGGGGAGCTGTTTTTT. Protein product: CASSFVGRGNTGELFF.